This TCR beta chain was sequenced in a study of T cell changes during pregnancy in multiple sclerosis. V lost 5 bases, J lost 0 bases, and 11 bases lay in between. The CDR3 runs to 14 residues. Per germline, CDR1 LNHDA and CDR2 SQIVND (reference sequence). Libraries were prepared by immunoSEQ multiplex PCR; TCRdb keeps only in-frame clonotypes and omits some of them. The data show more than 50,000 clones, roughly nine tenths seen once. This specimen consisted of CD4+ T cells from peripheral blood mononuclear cells, obtained after pregnancy. This chain uses TRBV19 with TRBJ2-7; a weak D match, TRBD1 (6 bases). This TCR was recovered from a female donor in good health, enrolled as a control in a pregnancy study. CDR3 in DNA: TGTGCCAGTAGTGGACAGATGAGCTCCTACGAGCAGTACTTC. It is translated as CASSGQMSSYEQYF.